A selection of T cell receptor beta chains follows, all from one sample in a study of shared clonotypes between healthy human individuals. Sequencing used immunoSEQ multiplex PCR; TCRdb keeps in-frame clones, though not all of them. The table shows 2 million to 3 million clones, with 80% to 95% occurring only once. The source material was naive CD4+ T cells from PBMCs. Source of these receptors: a man younger than 35 in good health. Some clones in this sample may be carry-over from other donors' samples. Both conserved end residues are part of each CDR3. The D gene is left open where the match is weak. Size values are once, few and many counts, or a class for expanded clones, and some rows have none.

>NA|NA|TRBV5-1|17|TRBJ2-2
CASSLDSSPVVTGELFF
TGCGCCAGCAGCTTGGACAGTTCCCCGGTGGTCACCGGGGAGCTGTTTTTT
>NA|NA|TRBV7-9|17|TRBJ2-2
CASSVGLGTASTGELFF
TGTGCCAGCAGCGTTGGGTTGGGGACTGCGAGCACCGGGGAGCTGTTTTTT
>NA|TRBD1|TRBV5-1|17|TRBJ2-2
CASSSLAGTEVTGELFF
TGCGCCAGCAGCTCCCTAGCCGGGACAGAGGTCACCGGGGAGCTGTTTTTT
>once|TRBD1|TRBV6-6|14|TRBJ1-1
CASSYRGGGTEAFF
TGTGCCAGCAGTTACCGAGGGGGCGGAACTGAAGCTTTCTTT
>NA|NA|TRBV4-1|19|TRBJ2-2
CASSQEPGNSLWDTGELFF
TGCGCCAGCAGCCAGGAACCGGGGAACTCACTGTGGGACACCGGGGAGCTGTTTTTT
>NA|NA|TRBV30|13|TRBJ2-3
CASSGGYTDTQYF
TGTGCCTCATCAGGCGGTTACACAGATACGCAGTATTTT
>NA|NA|TRBV29-1|13|TRBJ1-1
CSAGGQLNTEAFF
TGCAGCGCCGGGGGGCAGTTGAACACTGAAGCTTTCTTT
>NA|NA|TRBV19|15|TRBJ2-3
CANARLGERTDTQYF
TGTGCCAACGCAAGGCTAGGGGAGCGGACAGATACGCAGTATTTT
>few|TRBD1|TRBV15|13|TRBJ1-2
CATSARQGSGYTF
TGTGCCACCAGCGCCAGACAGGGAAGCGGCTACACCTTC
>NA|TRBD2|TRBV27|13|TRBJ2-7
CASRLAGTHEQYF
TGTGCCAGCAGACTAGCGGGAACACACGAGCAGTACTTC
>NA|NA|TRBV28|13|TRBJ1-5
CASSFPQGQPQHF
TGTGCCAGCAGTTTCCCCCAGGGTCAGCCCCAGCATTTT
>NA|NA|TRBV7-9|13|TRBJ2-7
CASSLDSGYEQYF
TGTGCCAGCAGCTTAGATTCGGGCTACGAGCAGTACTTC
>NA|TRBD2|TRBV30|17|TRBJ2-5
CAWDQTGLAAVQETQYF
TGTGCCTGGGATCAAACGGGACTAGCGGCTGTACAAGAGACCCAGTACTTC
>NA|NA|TRBV28|17|TRBJ1-5
CASSLTGWAGSNQPQHF
TGTGCCAGCAGCCTTACAGGTTGGGCAGGGAGCAATCAGCCCCAGCATTTT
>NA|NA|TRBV29-1|13|TRBJ2-1
CSVAGVNRNEQFF
TGCAGCGTTGCGGGCGTCAACCGGAATGAGCAGTTCTTC
>many|NA|TRBV5-1|14|TRBJ1-1
CASSWLVGDTEAFF
TGCGCCAGCAGCTGGCTCGTGGGCGACACTGAAGCTTTCTTT
>NA|TRBD2|TRBV28|16|TRBJ2-2
CASSLGLAGDAGELFF
TGTGCCAGCAGTTTGGGACTAGCGGGAGATGCCGGGGAGCTGTTTTTT
>NA|TRBD1|TRBV29-1|14|TRBJ1-2
CSVMGTGYDYGYTF
TGCAGCGTTATGGGGACAGGGTACGACTATGGCTACACCTTC
>NA|TRBD1|TRBV6-6|14|TRBJ2-2
CASFGQGVSGELFF
TGTGCCAGCTTCGGGCAGGGGGTATCCGGGGAGCTGTTTTTT
>NA|NA|TRBV5-1|16|TRBJ1-4
CASSLDPQGGGEKLFF
TGCGCCAGCAGCTTGGACCCACAGGGCGGAGGGGAAAAACTGTTTTTT